Listed here are 18 T cell receptor beta chains from one sample, sequenced in a study of quantifying T cell responses using KT2 cells. Study context: Reverse transcription used primers in the TCR alpha and beta constant regions.

An oligo carrying a UMI was ligated to the cDNA 3' end. The first PCR ran roughly 4 cycles with an equimolar RC1.1 and RC1.2 beta primer mix. MiXCR, run by TCRdb on the UMI-ligation and nested PCR reads, gives a single entry per CDR3 protein. The sample includes 25,000 to 35,000 distinct CDR3 sequences, 7.3% of them seen just once. The material sequenced was PBMCs spiked with cells of the T cell clone KT2. All receptors derive from a human donor.

The J gene is TRBJ1-4, the V gene TRBV29-1; the match to TRBD1 covers 9 bases. Germline assignment: CDR1 SQVTM and CDR2 ANQGSEA. V lost 6 bases, J lost 5 bases, and 7 bases stayed unmatched. This CDR3 contains 14 residues. The CDR3 spells CSVAGGTGNEKLFF. CDR3 DNA sequence: TGCAGCGTGGCTGGGGGGACAGGGAATGAAAAACTGTTTTTT.

This clonotype has ten or more counts. J is TRBJ2-4 and V is TRBV4-1, with D unresolved. CDR1 is MGHRA, CDR2 YSYEKL, per germline. V was cut by 3 bases and J by 1 base, with 4 bases left in between. The CDR3 is made up of 13 amino acids. Here the CDR3 reads CASSQGAKNIQYF. The CDR3 coding sequence is TGCGCCAGCAGCCAGGGTGCCAAAAACATTCAGTACTTC.

This clonotype was detected many times. This chain uses TRBV6-1 with TRBJ2-3; TRBD2 might be the D (6 bases). The germline V gene has CDR1 MNHNS and CDR2 SASEGT. V gave up 4 bases and J gave up 5 bases, with 16 bases separating them. There are 15 residues in the CDR3. CDR3 region: CASSGNSGTLDTQYF. Written as DNA, the CDR3 is TGTGCCAGCAGTGGAAATAGCGGCACCTTAGATACGCAGTATTTT.

This clonotype was counted only a few times. The CDR3 loop is CSAIKRTGENSPLHF. CDR3 nucleotides: TGCAGTGCGATCAAACGGACAGGGGAGAATTCACCCCTCCACTTT. The chain links TRBV20-1 to TRBJ1-6; the match to TRBD1 covers 9 bases. Germline-derived CDR1 and CDR2 are DFQATT and SNEGSKA (reference sequence). Trimming cost V 6 bases and J 7 bases; bases outside gene matches: 10. This CDR3 has 15 residues.

The gene calls are TRBV25-1 and TRBJ2-1; the D is unclear. V gave up 6 bases and J gave up 7 bases, with 4 bases separating them. This CDR3 is 10 amino acids long. Germline CDR1 reads MGHDK; CDR2 reads SYGVNS. The CDR3 reads CASRGNEQFF. CDR3 nucleotides: TGTGCCAGCAGGGGAAATGAGCAGTTCTTC. The full variable domain, in which reference TRBV25-1 and TRBJ2-1 provide the parts outside the CDR3, is EADIYQTPRYLVIGTGKKITLECSQTMGHDKMYWYQQDPGMELHLIHYSYGVNSTEKGDLSSESTVSRIRTEHFPLTLESARPSHTSQYLCASRGNEQFFGPGTRLTVL.

Many counts were recorded for this clonotype. This chain links TRBV11-2 with TRBJ2-5; tentatively, D is TRBD2 (5 bases). Trimming took off 1 base at V and 5 bases at J, with 11 bases between the two ends. CDR1 is SGHAT and CDR2 is FQNNGV in the germline V gene. The CDR3 has 14 amino acids. DNA of the CDR3: TGTGCCAGCAGCTTAGGCCCGCGAGGGGAGACCCAGTACTTC. Residues: CASSLGPRGETQYF.

This chain links TRBV7-2 with TRBJ2-7; 9 bases map to TRBD2. Germline lookup yields CDR1 SGHTA and CDR2 FQGNSA. Germline trimming cut 5 bases from V and 2 bases from J; bases unmatched to any gene: 19. The CDR3 is made up of 19 amino acids. For the CDR3, the DNA is TGTGCCAGCAGCCCTGAGCTAGCGGGAAACGCCGTCTCCCCCTACGAGCAGTACTTC. Protein sequence: CASSPELAGNAVSPYEQYF.

This clonotype was seen more than once but under ten times. CDR3 in amino acids: CASSRTSGPTNQPQHF. The CDR3 DNA reads TGTGCCAGTAGTCGGACCTCGGGACCGACAAATCAGCCCCAGCATTTT. This chain links TRBV19 with TRBJ1-5; a weak D match, TRBD1 (5 bases). Germline V gene lookup returns CDR1 LNHDA and CDR2 SQIVND (reference sequence). V lost 5 bases to trimming and J lost 4 bases, with 18 bases between them. There are 16 residues in the CDR3.

The sample holds a few counts of this clonotype. This chain connects TRBV12-3 or TRBV12-4 to TRBJ2-1; D remains unclear. The V gene lost 7 bases and the J gene lost 3 bases, with 10 bases spanning the gap. This CDR3 region has 13 residues. The CDR3 sequence: CASNMYSYNEQFF. CDR3 nucleotides: TGTGCCAGCAATATGTACAGCTACAATGAGCAGTTCTTC.

There are a few counts of this clonotype. The V call is TRBV11-3, the J call TRBJ2-3; TRBD1 aligns across 8 bases. After removal of 5 bases from V and 8 bases from J, the junction contained 12 bases not matched to a gene. This CDR3 comprises 15 residues. Germline values: CDR1 SGHNT, CDR2 YENEEA. The CDR3: CASSPRTGFEGTQYF. CDR3 in DNA: TGTGCCAGCAGCCCCCGGACAGGGTTCGAGGGTACGCAGTATTTT.

The gene calls are TRBV5-1 and TRBJ2-3, with 14 positions matching TRBD2. CDR1 and CDR2 (germline): SGHRS, YFSETQ. J was trimmed by 4 bases and V by 3 bases; bases with no gene match: 13. The CDR3 loop spans 19 amino acids. CDR3 protein: CASSYGLAGGPGLADTQYF. The CDR3 DNA reads as TGCGCCAGCAGCTACGGACTAGCGGGGGGCCCGGGTCTTGCAGATACGCAGTATTTT.

In this sample, this clonotype turned up a few times. This chain uses TRBV6-6 with TRBJ1-5; TRBD1 matches at 8 bases. The V and J ends lost 2 bases and 3 bases, in that order; junction bases with no gene match: 6. The CDR3 has 16 residues. Germline CDR1 reads MNHNY; CDR2 reads SVGAGI (reference sequence). CDR3 in DNA: TGTGCCAGCAGTTACCCAGGGCAGGGGGCCAATCAGCCCCAGCATTTT. It encodes CASSYPGQGANQPQHF.

This clonotype was seen more than once but under ten times. The chain couples TRBV10-3 to TRBJ2-1, with TRBD2 identical over 12 bases. This CDR3 is built from 16 residues. Germline V lookup: CDR1 ENHRY, CDR2 SYGVKD. J was trimmed by 5 bases and V by 6 bases; bases with no gene match: 8. CDR3 nucleotides: TGTGCCATCAGCCCGGGACTAGCGGGCAACGACAATGAGCAGTTCTTC. As protein: CAISPGLAGNDNEQFF.

There are a few counts of this clonotype. J is TRBJ2-7 and V is TRBV4-2; no firm D call. The CDR3 covers 12 residues. Germline V gene sequence: CDR1 LGHNA, CDR2 YNFKEQ. The ends were cut back, 1 base at V and 3 bases at J, with 4 bases in the middle. DNA for the CDR3: TGTGCCAGCAGCCAAGTTGACTACGAGCAGTACTTC. Translating it yields CASSQVDYEQYF.

This clonotype was counted ten times or more. Its ends do not fully match the called genes, so a read error is possible. The chain is built from TRBV6-2 or TRBV6-3 and TRBJ2-7, with D perhaps matching TRBD2 (5 bases). CDR1 MNHEY and CDR2 SVGEGT come from the germline V gene. The CDR3 loop spans 14 amino acids. CDR3 sequence: CASMRERNRGEQYF. CDR3 coding DNA: TGCGCCAGCATGAGGGAGAGGAACAGAGGCGAGCAGTACTTC.

In this sample, this clonotype turned up many times. The J gene is TRBJ2-7, the V gene TRBV23-1, with D uncertain. TRBV23-1 is an ORF, and what it does is uncertain. The length of the CDR3 is 16 residues. Deletions cut 6 bases from V and 0 bases from J, with 18 bases between. The CDR3 DNA is TGCGCCAGCAGGCGCGGTGGGCCCCGGACCTCCTACGAGCAGTACTTC. It codes for CASRRGGPRTSYEQYF.

This clonotype came up a few times. CDR3 sequence: CASTPAIQGPFVSQFF. DNA for the CDR3: TGTGCCAGCACACCCGCGATACAGGGGCCCTTTGTGTCGCAGTTCTTC. The rearrangement joins TRBV6-5 to TRBJ2-1, with 7 bases matching TRBD1. The V and J ends lost 7 bases and 12 bases, in that order; junction bases with no gene match: 21. The CDR3 covers 16 residues. Germline CDR1 MNHEY, CDR2 SVGAGI.

This clonotype was seen repeatedly, ten times or more. J is TRBJ2-5 and V is TRBV20-1; 8 bases line up with TRBD2. The V gene end was trimmed by 0 bases and the J gene end by 7 bases; junction bases not matched to a gene: 16. Germline CDR1 reads DFQATT; CDR2 reads SNEGSKA (reference sequence). This CDR3 comprises 17 residues. CDR3 bases: TGCAGTGCTAGAGATCTAGTATTAGCGGGGCGTGGGACGACCCAGTACTTC. It specifies CSARDLVLAGRGTTQYF.